Below, one TCR beta chain is given with its context. The specificity of this receptor is unknown. There are no base qualities to consult, and no much larger clone falls within one base. The data originate from a study of T cell repertoires in cytomegalovirus infection (dated by TCRdb to the late 2010s). For context, the study as a whole: Donor HLA type was relevant to the analysis, because carriage of CMV infection together with the matching HLA type was indicated by public TCR beta signatures. Results the study describes overall, beyond this receptor: The ex vivo response was dominated by HLA-C-restricted CMV-specific TCR beta clonotypes, and the single most frequent clonotype in two of eight donors was supplied by these HLA-C-restricted clonotypes. Cumulative frequency of public TCR beta family members discriminated carriers of CMV infection plus the relevant HLA type in this cohort and an independent approximately 400-donor cohort.

TCRdb names Illumina HiSeq 1500 as the instrument used. TCRdb's own reprocessing of the public reads used fastp at Q25 and MiXCR and kept productive beta chains. Duplicate CDR3 protein sequences are folded into a single record with the most common DNA and genes. The sample table contains fewer than 200,000 distinct CDR3 sequences; only one count was recorded for under 25% of them. 2.5% to 3% of the sample is in the top ten clones. The germline V gene gives CDR1 as MNHEY and CDR2 as SVGAGI. The CDR3 has 16 amino acids, counting the end cysteine and phenylalanine. CDR3 DNA is the only sequence kept; it has 48 bases, read in frame from the first base. Here V drops 6 bases and J drops 0 bases, and the junction holds 6 bases not matched to any gene.

The material sequenced was PBMCs. The TCR sequence derives from a human donor in good health (CMV status not recorded). Some clones in this sample may be carry-over from other donors' samples. This sequence uses TRBV6-5 and TRBJ1-4; 8 bases in the junction line up with TRBD1. The DNA sequence is given as TGTGCCAGCAGCCGGACAGGGACTGCAACTAATGAAAAACTGTTTTTT. The translation is CASSRTGTATNEKLFF.